These T cell receptor beta chains were read from a single sample in a study of beta chain features in type 1 diabetes. Sequencing was performed with immunoSEQ multiplex PCR; in TCRdb, only in-frame clones are kept and a portion is missing. This table holds over 90,000 clones, 25% to 35% found once. Sequenced input: central memory CD4+ T cells from blood. These receptors were collected from a woman aged 18-29 years with type 1 diabetes. CDR3s include the opening cysteine and the closing phenylalanine or tryptophan. A D gene is named only where the DNA matches it firmly. Rows give clone size only sometimes, using once, few, many, or a class for an expanded clone.

v_call: TRBV10-2; j_call: TRBJ2-3; cdr3_length: 17; d_call: TRBD2; clone_size: -; cdr3_nt: TGCGCCAGCAGTGTTACTAGCGGGAGGGCGGGGACAGATACGCAGTATTTT; cdr3_aa: CASSVTSGRAGTDTQYF
v_call: TRBV27; j_call: TRBJ2-2; cdr3_length: 11; d_call: -; clone_size: -; cdr3_nt: TGTGCCAGCAGTTCGAGAGGGGAGCTGTTTTTT; cdr3_aa: CASSSRGELFF
v_call: TRBV27; j_call: TRBJ2-7; cdr3_length: 16; d_call: TRBD2; clone_size: few; cdr3_nt: TGTGCCAGCAGTTTAAGGGGACTAGAAGGTCTCTACGAGCAGTACTTC; cdr3_aa: CASSLRGLEGLYEQYF
v_call: TRBV5-4; j_call: TRBJ2-3; cdr3_length: 15; d_call: -; clone_size: -; cdr3_nt: TGTGCCAGCAGCTTGCAAAGCGCTAACACAGATACGCAGTATTTT; cdr3_aa: CASSLQSANTDTQYF
v_call: TRBV7-3; j_call: TRBJ1-1; cdr3_length: 15; d_call: -; clone_size: few; cdr3_nt: TGTGCCAGCAGCCCAACCCGACAGGAGGCGAATGAAGCTTTCTTT; cdr3_aa: CASSPTRQEANEAFF
v_call: TRBV5-5; j_call: TRBJ2-5; cdr3_length: 15; d_call: -; clone_size: few; cdr3_nt: TGTGCCAGCAGCCTGACAGGACCCCCGGGGGAGACCCAGTACTTC; cdr3_aa: CASSLTGPPGETQYF
v_call: TRBV18; j_call: TRBJ1-1; cdr3_length: 12; d_call: -; clone_size: few; cdr3_nt: TGTGCCAGCTCACGCGGACAAGTTGAAGCTTTCTTT; cdr3_aa: CASSRGQVEAFF
v_call: TRBV5-5; j_call: TRBJ2-2; cdr3_length: 16; d_call: TRBD1; clone_size: -; cdr3_nt: TGTGCCAGCAGCACGACAGGGGGCTCGAACACCGGGGAGCTGTTTTTT; cdr3_aa: CASSTTGGSNTGELFF
v_call: TRBV9; j_call: TRBJ1-2; cdr3_length: 14; d_call: TRBD1; clone_size: -; cdr3_nt: TGTGCCAGCAGCGTAGGGACAGGGGACTATGGCTACACCTTC; cdr3_aa: CASSVGTGDYGYTF
v_call: TRBV19; j_call: TRBJ2-3; cdr3_length: 15; d_call: TRBD2; clone_size: few; cdr3_nt: TGTGCCAGTAGTGAGGCTAGCGGGAGGAGAGATACGCAGTATTTT; cdr3_aa: CASSEASGRRDTQYF
v_call: TRBV7-2; j_call: TRBJ2-4; cdr3_length: 13; d_call: TRBD2; clone_size: -; cdr3_nt: TGTGCCAGCAGCTTACCCCCTAGCGGCATTCAGTACTTC; cdr3_aa: CASSLPPSGIQYF
v_call: TRBV28; j_call: TRBJ2-1; cdr3_length: 12; d_call: -; clone_size: once; cdr3_nt: TGTGCCAGCAGTCCCCCCGACAGAGCCCCGTTCTTC; cdr3_aa: CASSPPDRAPFF
v_call: TRBV7-8; j_call: TRBJ2-7; cdr3_length: 16; d_call: -; clone_size: -; cdr3_nt: TGTGCCAGCAGCTTAGTTCCTTCGGACAGCCGCTACGAGCAGTACTTC; cdr3_aa: CASSLVPSDSRYEQYF
v_call: TRBV7-9; j_call: TRBJ1-1; cdr3_length: 15; d_call: -; clone_size: -; cdr3_nt: TGTGCCAGCAGGGAAAGAACAGGGACCAACACTGAAGCTTTCTTT; cdr3_aa: CASRERTGTNTEAFF
v_call: TRBV13; j_call: TRBJ2-7; cdr3_length: 15; d_call: -; clone_size: few; cdr3_nt: TGTGCCAGCAGCAACAGCGGGCCCCCTACGAGGGAGCAGTACTTC; cdr3_aa: CASSNSGPPTREQYF
v_call: TRBV4-1; j_call: TRBJ1-1; cdr3_length: 19; d_call: -; clone_size: -; cdr3_nt: TGCGCCAGCAGCCAATCTGCTTCTCAGCACAGGAGAATGAACACTGAAGCTTTCTTT; cdr3_aa: CASSQSASQHRRMNTEAFF
v_call: TRBV27; j_call: TRBJ1-2; cdr3_length: 16; d_call: -; clone_size: -; cdr3_nt: TGTGCCAGCAGCACTGAGGTTCGGACACGAAACTATGGCTACACCTTC; cdr3_aa: CASSTEVRTRNYGYTF
v_call: TRBV7-9; j_call: TRBJ2-3; cdr3_length: 16; d_call: TRBD2; clone_size: once; cdr3_nt: TGTGCCAGCAGCTCCGGGACTAGCGGGAGGAGAGATACGCAGTATTTT; cdr3_aa: CASSSGTSGRRDTQYF
v_call: TRBV11-3; j_call: TRBJ2-1; cdr3_length: 14; d_call: TRBD2; clone_size: once; cdr3_nt: TGTGCCAGCAGCTTCGGGCGGGAGGACAATGAGCAGTTCTTC; cdr3_aa: CASSFGREDNEQFF
v_call: TRBV9; j_call: TRBJ2-1; cdr3_length: 13; d_call: -; clone_size: few; cdr3_nt: TGTGCCAGCAGCGCAGGACTTTTCAATGAGCAGTTCTTC; cdr3_aa: CASSAGLFNEQFF
v_call: TRBV7-9; j_call: TRBJ1-4; cdr3_length: 16; d_call: -; clone_size: -; cdr3_nt: TGTGCCAGCAGCTTAGGTTTTAGGGGACTTAATGAAAAACTGTTTTTT; cdr3_aa: CASSLGFRGLNEKLFF
v_call: TRBV30; j_call: TRBJ1-2; cdr3_length: 16; d_call: -; clone_size: few; cdr3_nt: TGTGCCTGGAGCACAGGTGGGAGGGCGATAGGGTATGGCTACACCTTC; cdr3_aa: CAWSTGGRAIGYGYTF
v_call: TRBV18; j_call: TRBJ1-2; cdr3_length: 14; d_call: TRBD1; clone_size: -; cdr3_nt: TGTGCCAGCCGTCGCTCGGACAGGGTGGATGGCTACACCTTC; cdr3_aa: CASRRSDRVDGYTF
v_call: TRBV2; j_call: TRBJ2-2; cdr3_length: 16; d_call: TRBD1; clone_size: -; cdr3_nt: TGTGCCAGCAGTGAGGGGACAGGGGCGAACACCGGGGAGCTGTTTTTT; cdr3_aa: CASSEGTGANTGELFF
v_call: TRBV12-5; j_call: TRBJ2-2; cdr3_length: 17; d_call: TRBD1; clone_size: -; cdr3_nt: TGTGCTAGTGGTTCCGTTGAGGGGGCTTGGATCACCGGGGAGCTGTTTTTT; cdr3_aa: CASGSVEGAWITGELFF
v_call: TRBV2; j_call: TRBJ2-5; cdr3_length: 13; d_call: -; clone_size: -; cdr3_nt: TGTGCCAGCAGTGAAGCCCTACAAGAGACCCAGTACTTC; cdr3_aa: CASSEALQETQYF
v_call: TRBV30; j_call: TRBJ2-1; cdr3_length: 14; d_call: TRBD2; clone_size: few; cdr3_nt: TGTGCCTGGAGGGAACTAGCGGGATTGGGTGAGCAGTTCTTC; cdr3_aa: CAWRELAGLGEQFF
v_call: TRBV30; j_call: TRBJ2-5; cdr3_length: 14; d_call: TRBD2; clone_size: -; cdr3_nt: TGTGCCTGGAGCAGGACTAGCGGGCGGGAGACGCAGTACTTC; cdr3_aa: CAWSRTSGRETQYF
v_call: TRBV10-2; j_call: TRBJ1-3; cdr3_length: 16; d_call: -; clone_size: few; cdr3_nt: TGCGCCAGCAGTGACTCCCTAGGTGACTCTGGAAACACCATATATTTT; cdr3_aa: CASSDSLGDSGNTIYF
v_call: TRBV7-2; j_call: TRBJ2-7; cdr3_length: 14; d_call: TRBD2; clone_size: few; cdr3_nt: TGTGCCAGCAGCTTAGGAGGGCGGGGGGTTGAGCAGTACTTC; cdr3_aa: CASSLGGRGVEQYF
v_call: TRBV2; j_call: TRBJ2-5; cdr3_length: 14; d_call: TRBD2; clone_size: -; cdr3_nt: TGTGCCAGCAGTGCTAGCGGGCCCCAAGAGACCCAGTACTTC; cdr3_aa: CASSASGPQETQYF
v_call: TRBV19; j_call: TRBJ2-2; cdr3_length: 15; d_call: -; clone_size: few; cdr3_nt: TGTGCCAGTAGTATCAGGCGGGATTCGACCGGGGAGCTGTTTTTT; cdr3_aa: CASSIRRDSTGELFF
v_call: TRBV11-3; j_call: TRBJ2-1; cdr3_length: 18; d_call: -; clone_size: few; cdr3_nt: TGTGCCAGCAGCTTAGATCAAGGCGGGACTGCTTCCTACAATGAGCAGTTCTTC; cdr3_aa: CASSLDQGGTASYNEQFF
v_call: TRBV10-3; j_call: TRBJ2-6; cdr3_length: 17; d_call: TRBD1; clone_size: -; cdr3_nt: TGTGCCATCAGTGGGATTTCAGGGGGCACTGGGGCCAACGTCCTGACTTTC; cdr3_aa: CAISGISGGTGANVLTF
v_call: TRBV18; j_call: TRBJ1-1; cdr3_length: 13; d_call: -; clone_size: few; cdr3_nt: TGTGCCAGCTCCGAGGGACAGAACACTGAAGCTTTCTTT; cdr3_aa: CASSEGQNTEAFF
v_call: TRBV21-1; j_call: TRBJ1-2; cdr3_length: 16; d_call: -; clone_size: few; cdr3_nt: TGTGCCAGCAGTCTAAGTGGGACAGCTTTGGGCTATGGCTACACCTTC; cdr3_aa: CASSLSGTALGYGYTF
v_call: TRBV19; j_call: TRBJ2-5; cdr3_length: 13; d_call: TRBD1; clone_size: few; cdr3_nt: TGTGCCAGTAGTAGACAGGGGCAAGAGACCCAGTACTTC; cdr3_aa: CASSRQGQETQYF
v_call: TRBV7-9; j_call: TRBJ1-1; cdr3_length: 16; d_call: TRBD1; clone_size: -; cdr3_nt: TGTGCCAGCAGACGCCCGACAGGGGCGATGAACACTGAAGCTTTCTTT; cdr3_aa: CASRRPTGAMNTEAFF
v_call: TRBV7-8; j_call: TRBJ2-5; cdr3_length: 16; d_call: -; clone_size: -; cdr3_nt: TGTGCCAGCAGCTTAGGGGCCGGGCGGGTGCAAGAGACCCAGTACTTC; cdr3_aa: CASSLGAGRVQETQYF
v_call: TRBV30; j_call: TRBJ1-1; cdr3_length: 13; d_call: TRBD1; clone_size: few; cdr3_nt: TGTGCCTGGTTACAGGGGAGGAACACTGAAGCTTTCTTT; cdr3_aa: CAWLQGRNTEAFF
v_call: TRBV7-2; j_call: TRBJ2-1; cdr3_length: 16; d_call: -; clone_size: few; cdr3_nt: TGTGCCAGCAGCCCCCTGCTGCGGATCTCCTACAATGAGCAGTTCTTC; cdr3_aa: CASSPLLRISYNEQFF
v_call: TRBV7-9; j_call: TRBJ2-1; cdr3_length: 15; d_call: TRBD1; clone_size: few; cdr3_nt: TGTGCCAGCAGCTTGGGACAGGGGGAGTGGAATGAGCAGTTCTTC; cdr3_aa: CASSLGQGEWNEQFF
v_call: TRBV5-1; j_call: TRBJ1-5; cdr3_length: 15; d_call: TRBD1; clone_size: few; cdr3_nt: TGCGCCAGCAGCCGGACAGGGGATAGCAATCAGCCCCAGCATTTT; cdr3_aa: CASSRTGDSNQPQHF
v_call: TRBV4-2; j_call: TRBJ2-2; cdr3_length: 17; d_call: TRBD1; clone_size: -; cdr3_nt: TGTGCCAGCAGCCAAGAGGCACAGGGGGCGCCGGCCGGGGAGCTGTTTTTT; cdr3_aa: CASSQEAQGAPAGELFF